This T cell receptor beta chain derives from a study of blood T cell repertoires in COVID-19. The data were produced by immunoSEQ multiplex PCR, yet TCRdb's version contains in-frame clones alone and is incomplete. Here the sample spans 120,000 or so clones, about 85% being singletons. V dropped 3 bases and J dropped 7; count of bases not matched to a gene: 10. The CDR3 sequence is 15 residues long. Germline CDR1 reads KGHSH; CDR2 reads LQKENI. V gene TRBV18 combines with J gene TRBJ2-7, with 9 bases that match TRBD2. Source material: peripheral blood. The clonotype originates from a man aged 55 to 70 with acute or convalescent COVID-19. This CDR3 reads CASSPPLAGRGEQYF. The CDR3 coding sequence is TGTGCCAGCTCACCTCCCCTAGCGGGACGGGGGGAGCAGTACTTC.